This paragraph covers one TCR beta chain sequence. Antigen specificity is unknown. The data originate from a study of radiotherapy plus CTLA-4 blockade in lung cancer. Study-level points and caveats: Clones derived from tumor TCRs expanded in blood after radiotherapy plus ipilimumab.

This CDR3 spans 14 amino acids. V was pared by 5 bases and J by 2 bases, with 13 bases between. Germline V lookup: CDR1 MNHNS, CDR2 SASEGT. Sequenced by immunoSEQ multiplex PCR; TCRdb stores in-frame clones only, minus some. The repertoire consists of more than 75,000 clones, with about four fifths occurring once and the leading ten covering 25%. The chain carries TRBV6-1 and TRBJ2-7; a weak D match, TRBD2 (6 bases). This TCR was recovered from a human donor with non-small cell lung cancer that progressed on radiotherapy plus ipilimumab. The sample was peripheral blood, taken from a patient treated with radiotherapy plus ipilimumab. CDR3 in DNA: TGTGCCAGCAGTCGACCGGGACTTCCCTACGAGCAGTACTTC. Translation: CASSRPGLPYEQYF.